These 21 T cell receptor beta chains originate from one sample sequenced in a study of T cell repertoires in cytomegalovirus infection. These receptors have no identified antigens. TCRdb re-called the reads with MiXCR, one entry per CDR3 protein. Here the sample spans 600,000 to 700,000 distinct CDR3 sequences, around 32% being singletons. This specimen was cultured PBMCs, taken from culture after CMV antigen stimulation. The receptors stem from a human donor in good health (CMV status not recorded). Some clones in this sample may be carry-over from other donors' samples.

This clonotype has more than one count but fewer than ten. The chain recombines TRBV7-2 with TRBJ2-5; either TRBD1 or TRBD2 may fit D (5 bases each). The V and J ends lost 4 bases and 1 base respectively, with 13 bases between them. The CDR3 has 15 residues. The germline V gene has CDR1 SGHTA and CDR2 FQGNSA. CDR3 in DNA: TGTGCCAGCAGCTCTGGGGCAGGAGGCCAAGAGACCCAGTACTTC. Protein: CASSSGAGGQETQYF.

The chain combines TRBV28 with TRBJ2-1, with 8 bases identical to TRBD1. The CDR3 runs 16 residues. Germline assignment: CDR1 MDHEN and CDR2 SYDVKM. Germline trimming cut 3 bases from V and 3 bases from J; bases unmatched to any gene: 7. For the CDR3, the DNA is TGTGCCAGCAGTTTCTTCCAGGGGGCTGACTACAATGAGCAGTTCTTC. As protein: CASSFFQGADYNEQFF.

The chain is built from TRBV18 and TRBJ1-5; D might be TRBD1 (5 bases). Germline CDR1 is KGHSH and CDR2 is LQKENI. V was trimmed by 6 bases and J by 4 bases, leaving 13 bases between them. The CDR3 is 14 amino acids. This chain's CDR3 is CASSGGSVNQPQHF. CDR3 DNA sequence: TGTGCCAGCTCCGGGGGGAGCGTGAATCAGCCCCAGCATTTT.

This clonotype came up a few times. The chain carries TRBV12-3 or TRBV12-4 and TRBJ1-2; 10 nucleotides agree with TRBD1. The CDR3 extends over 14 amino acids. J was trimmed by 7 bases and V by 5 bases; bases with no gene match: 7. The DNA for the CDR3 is TGTGCCAGCAGTATCCGGGACAGGGGTTCTGGCTACACCTTC. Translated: CASSIRDRGSGYTF.

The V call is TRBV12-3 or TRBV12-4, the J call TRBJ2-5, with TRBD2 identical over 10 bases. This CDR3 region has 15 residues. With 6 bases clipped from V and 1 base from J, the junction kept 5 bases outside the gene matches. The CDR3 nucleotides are TGTGCCAGCAGACTGGGACTAGCGCGCCAAGAGACCCAGTACTTC. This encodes CASRLGLARQETQYF.

CDR3 bases: TGTGCCAGCAGCGTAGCGGCCACCACAGATACGCAGTATTTT. Encoded protein: CASSVAATTDTQYF. The chain recombines TRBV9 with TRBJ2-3; D not resolved. Deletions cut 0 bases from V and 2 bases from J, with 7 bases between. Germline loops: CDR1 SGDLS, CDR2 YYNGEE. The CDR3 has 14 residues.

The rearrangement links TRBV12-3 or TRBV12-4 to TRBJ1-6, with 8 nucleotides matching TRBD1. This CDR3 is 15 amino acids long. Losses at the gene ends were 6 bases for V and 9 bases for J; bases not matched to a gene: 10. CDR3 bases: TGTGCCAGCAGCCCGGACAGGGCGGATGGTTCACCCCTCCACTTT. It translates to CASSPDRADGSPLHF.

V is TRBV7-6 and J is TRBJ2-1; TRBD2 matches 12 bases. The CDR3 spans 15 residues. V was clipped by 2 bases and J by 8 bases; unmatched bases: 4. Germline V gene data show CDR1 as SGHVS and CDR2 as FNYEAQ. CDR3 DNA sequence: TGTGCCAGCAGCTTACTAGCGGGAGGGCCTCATGAGCAGTTCTTC. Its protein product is CASSLLAGGPHEQFF.

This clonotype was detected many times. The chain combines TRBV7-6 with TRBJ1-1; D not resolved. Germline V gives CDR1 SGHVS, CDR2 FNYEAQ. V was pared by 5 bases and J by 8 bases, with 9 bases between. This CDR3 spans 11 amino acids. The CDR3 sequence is CASSPPREAFF. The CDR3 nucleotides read TGTGCCAGCAGCCCCCCGCGGGAAGCTTTCTTT. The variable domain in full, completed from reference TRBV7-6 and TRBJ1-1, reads GAGVSQSPRYKVTKRGQDVALRCDPISGHVSLYWYRQALGQGPEFLTYFNYEAQQDKSGLPNDRFSAERPEGSISTLTIQRTEQRDSAMYRCASSPPREAFFGQGTRLTVV.

CDR3 region: CASSPRGGTNTEAFF. Written as DNA, the CDR3 is TGTGCCAGCAGCCCGCGGGGGGGGACAAACACTGAAGCTTTCTTT. This chain joins TRBV7-2 and TRBJ1-1, with D perhaps TRBD1 (6 bases). Germline V gives CDR1 SGHTA, CDR2 FQGNSA. The V end was cut by 5 bases, the J end by 2 bases, with 15 bases between. The CDR3 spans 15 residues.

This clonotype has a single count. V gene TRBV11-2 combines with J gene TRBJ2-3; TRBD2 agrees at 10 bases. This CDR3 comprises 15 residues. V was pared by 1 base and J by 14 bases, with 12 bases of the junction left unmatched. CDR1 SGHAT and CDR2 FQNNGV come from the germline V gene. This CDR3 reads CASSLVPHAASGRYF. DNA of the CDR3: TGTGCCAGCAGCTTAGTCCCCCATGCGGCTAGCGGGAGGTATTTT.

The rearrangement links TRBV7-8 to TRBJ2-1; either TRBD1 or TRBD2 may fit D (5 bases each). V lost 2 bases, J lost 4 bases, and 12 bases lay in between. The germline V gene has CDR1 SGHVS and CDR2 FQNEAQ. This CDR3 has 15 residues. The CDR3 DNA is TGTGCCAGCAGCTTACGGGAAGGGGCATACAATGAGCAGTTCTTC. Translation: CASSLREGAYNEQFF.

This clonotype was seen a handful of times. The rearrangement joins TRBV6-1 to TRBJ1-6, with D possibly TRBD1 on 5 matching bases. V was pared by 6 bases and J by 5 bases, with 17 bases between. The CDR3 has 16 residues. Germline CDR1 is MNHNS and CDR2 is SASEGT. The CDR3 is CASRPPTGGDNSPLHF. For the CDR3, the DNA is TGTGCCAGCAGACCGCCTACGGGGGGTGATAATTCACCCCTCCACTTT.

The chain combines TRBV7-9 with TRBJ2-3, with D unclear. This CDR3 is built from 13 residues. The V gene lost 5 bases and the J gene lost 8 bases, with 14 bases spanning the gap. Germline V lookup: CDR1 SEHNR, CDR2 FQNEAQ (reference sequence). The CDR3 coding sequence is TGTGCCAGCAGCCCTCCGACTTTCACTACGCAGTATTTT. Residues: CASSPPTFTTQYF.

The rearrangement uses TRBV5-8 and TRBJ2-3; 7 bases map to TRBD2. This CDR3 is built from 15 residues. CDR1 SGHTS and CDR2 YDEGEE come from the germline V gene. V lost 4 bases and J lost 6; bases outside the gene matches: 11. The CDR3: CASSRGRVRADTQYF. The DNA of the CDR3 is TGTGCCAGCAGCCGGGGGAGGGTAAGGGCCGATACGCAGTATTTT.

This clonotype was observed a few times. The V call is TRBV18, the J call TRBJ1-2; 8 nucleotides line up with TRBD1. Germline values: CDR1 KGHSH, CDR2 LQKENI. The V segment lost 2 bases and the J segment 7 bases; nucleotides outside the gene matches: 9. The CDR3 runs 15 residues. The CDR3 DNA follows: TGTGCCAGCTCACCAGACAGGACAGGGAGAAGTGGCTACACCTTC. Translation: CASSPDRTGRSGYTF.

CDR3 sequence (DNA): TGTGCCAGCAGCGCCAGCGGGGGGGCCGGTGGCCGGGAGCTGTTTTTT. This encodes CASSASGGAGGRELFF. The chain carries TRBV7-2 and TRBJ2-2; TRBD2 matches 10 bases. The CDR3 has 16 amino acids. Germline assignment: CDR1 SGHTA and CDR2 FQGNSA. After removal of 5 bases from V and 9 bases from J, the junction contained 12 bases not matched to a gene. Looking up the rest from reference TRBV7-2 and TRBJ2-2 gives the full variable domain: GAGVSQSPSNKVTEKGKDVELRCDPISGHTALYWYRQSLGQGLEFLIYFQGNSAPDKSGLPSDRFSAERTGGSVSTLTIQRTQQEDSAVYLCASSASGGAGGRELFFGEGSRLTVL.

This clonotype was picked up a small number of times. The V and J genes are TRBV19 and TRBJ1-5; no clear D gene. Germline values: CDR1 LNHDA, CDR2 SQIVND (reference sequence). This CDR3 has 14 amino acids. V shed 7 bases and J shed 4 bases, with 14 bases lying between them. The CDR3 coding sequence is TGTGCCAGTACCGAGGTAGTGGGGAATCAGCCCCAGCATTTT. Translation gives CASTEVVGNQPQHF. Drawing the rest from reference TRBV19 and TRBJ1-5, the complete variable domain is DGGITQSPKYLFRKEGQNVTLSCEQNLNHDAMYWYRQDPGQGLRLIYYSQIVNDFQKGDIAEGYSVSREKKESFPLTVTSAQKNPTAFYLCASTEVVGNQPQHFGDGTRLSIL.

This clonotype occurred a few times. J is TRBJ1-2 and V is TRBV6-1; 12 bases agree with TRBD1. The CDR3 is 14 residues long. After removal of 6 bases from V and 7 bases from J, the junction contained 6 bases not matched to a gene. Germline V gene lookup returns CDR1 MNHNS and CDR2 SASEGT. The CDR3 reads CASRGDRGRTGYTF. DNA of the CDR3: TGTGCCAGCAGGGGGGACAGGGGGCGGACTGGCTACACCTTC.

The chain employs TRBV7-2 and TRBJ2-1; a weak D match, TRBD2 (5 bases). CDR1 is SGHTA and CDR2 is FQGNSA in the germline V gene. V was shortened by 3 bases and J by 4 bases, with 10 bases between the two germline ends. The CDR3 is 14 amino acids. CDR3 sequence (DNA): TGTGCCAGCAGCTTCTCAACTAGTTACAATGAGCAGTTCTTC. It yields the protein CASSFSTSYNEQFF.

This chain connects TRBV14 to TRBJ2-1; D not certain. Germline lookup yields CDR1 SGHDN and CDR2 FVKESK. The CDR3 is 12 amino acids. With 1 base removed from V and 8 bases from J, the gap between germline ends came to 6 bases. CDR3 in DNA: TGTGCCAGCAGCCAAGGGATCGATGAGCAGTTCTTC. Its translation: CASSQGIDEQFF.